The present entry profiles one T cell receptor beta chain with its context. Germline-derived CDR1 and CDR2 are MGHRA and YSYEKL. The ends were cut back, 1 base at V and 4 bases at J, with 10 bases in the middle. The CDR3 totals 14 residues. Described time point: after dendritic cell vaccination, including at tumor progression/relapse. Patients had residual fresh-frozen tumor tissue and more than two years of survival data. The source of the sample is a study of glioma-infiltrating T cells after dendritic cell vaccination. Up to 2 ug genomic DNA was used for TCRB CDR3 amplification. Amplification used 60 V beta primers and 13 J beta primers. Method: immunoSEQ multiplex PCR; TCRdb's copy keeps in-frame clones and lacks some. Seen here are fewer than 65,000 clones, 70% to 90% observed once, and the top ten hold 5.3%.

The TCR was taken from a human donor with glioblastoma. V is TRBV4-1 and J is TRBJ1-1, with a possible D match to TRBD1 (5 bases). The material was blood, obtained after dendritic cell vaccination. The CDR3 DNA reads TGCGCCAGCAGCCAAGTGTCCGGGGGCACTGAAGCTTTCTTT. It yields the protein CASSQVSGGTEAFF.